Listed here is a single T cell receptor beta chain. What it binds is not known. Cryopreserved PBMCs supplied about 2.1 micrograms of genomic DNA for TCR beta libraries. Clones were read by immunoSEQ multiplex PCR, and TCRdb kept only the in-frame ones, dropping some. The sample has more than 200,000 clones; 79% are singletons. This sample is part of a study of cytotoxic CD8 clonotypes in ibrutinib-treated CLL. Study-wide results and caveats: There were differences in sampling times between sustained-remission and progressing patients. Patients showed higher baseline clonality than age-matched healthy donors, and it tracked circulating CD8+ T-cell counts.

CDR1 is SGHAT and CDR2 is FQNNGV in the germline V gene. This CDR3 contains 17 residues. V shed 4 bases and J 8 bases; nucleotides not matched to a gene: 11. This specimen was PBMCs, taken after 12 months of ibrutinib treatment. The source of this sequence is a human donor with chronic lymphocytic leukemia. The chain has TRBV11-2 and TRBJ2-1, with TRBD2 identical over 13 bases. The CDR3 here is CASSSKGLAGTLDEQFF. CDR3 DNA: TGTGCCAGCAGCTCCAAGGGACTAGCGGGAACCCTGGATGAGCAGTTCTTC.